This entry is about one T cell receptor beta chain. Its antigen is still unknown. Qualities for individual bases were not recorded, and no much larger clone is one base off. These data originate in a study of blood T cell repertoires in COVID-19 (dated by TCRdb to the early 2020s). For the study in its entirety: Samples covering the acute and convalescent phases of COVID-19 were provided by collaborators in the United States, Italy and Spain. The prospective study material was composed of cDNA or gDNA derived from T cells, B-cell-depleted T cells, or PBMCs. Deeply sampled blood TCRbeta repertoires from subjects exposed to, actively infected with, or recovered from COVID-19 were included in the dataset. The repertoires were released in a freely available public database intended as a resource for research on the immune response to SARS-CoV-2. Samples were obtained from the ongoing ImmuneRACE study (first 160 participants) and from approximately 1,200 subjects provided by 6 global collaborators. The sample metadata nearly always contained a de-identified subject ID, COVID-19 status, age in years and sex. HLA class I and class II types, where available, came from metadata supplied by the sample provider rather than from assay-based typing. The research as a whole found: How much clinical and demographic metadata was included differed by source and by participant, and the metadata was provided uncurated.

TCRbeta CDR3 regions were amplified from genomic DNA by means of the immunoSEQ Assay, a bias-controlled multiplex PCR. The published analysis was carried out like this. The number of nucleated cells in each sample was estimated by amplification of reference gene primers within the assay. To quantify the absolute abundance of each unique TCRbeta CDR3 rearrangement, sequence reads were collapsed and filtered. For each sample, productive Simpson clonality was calculated as the square root of Simpson's diversity index across productive rearrangements. TCRdb provides this immuneACCESS table in a form limited to in-frame rearrangements. Some clones are lacking; in checked studies, under half of them reflect an unresolved V gene, and why the rest are absent is not known. The V and J calls and clone size were taken over from that table, and D and trimming were inferred from the DNA. Across this sample there are some 240,000 clones, with 84% seen only once. The ten most abundant clones make up approximately 1.3% of the sample.

A second Seattle source provided samples from volunteer blood donors who had recovered from COVID-19. Whole blood was collected in K2EDTA tubes by collaborating institutions according to the institutions' own protocols. For TCRbeta analysis, collaborators shipped samples in one of three forms: frozen whole blood, isolated PBMCs, or DNA extracted from either of those sample types. This TCR was sampled from a woman between 40 and 50 years old who had recovered from COVID-19. The material sequenced was peripheral blood.

The DNA is TGCAGCGTTGTTTTGAACAGATTGGATACGCAGTATTTT. Translation gives CSVVLNRLDTQYF. In this chain, TRBV29-1 is recombined with TRBJ2-3, with no D gene named confidently. CDR1 and CDR2 were assigned from the germline V gene as SQVTM and ANQGSEA. From the cysteine through the phenylalanine, the CDR3 covers 13 amino acids. Kept here is only the CDR3 DNA, which spans 39 bases and is read in frame from base 1. V and J are truncated by 4 bases and 6 bases respectively, leaving an intervening sequence of 14 bases.